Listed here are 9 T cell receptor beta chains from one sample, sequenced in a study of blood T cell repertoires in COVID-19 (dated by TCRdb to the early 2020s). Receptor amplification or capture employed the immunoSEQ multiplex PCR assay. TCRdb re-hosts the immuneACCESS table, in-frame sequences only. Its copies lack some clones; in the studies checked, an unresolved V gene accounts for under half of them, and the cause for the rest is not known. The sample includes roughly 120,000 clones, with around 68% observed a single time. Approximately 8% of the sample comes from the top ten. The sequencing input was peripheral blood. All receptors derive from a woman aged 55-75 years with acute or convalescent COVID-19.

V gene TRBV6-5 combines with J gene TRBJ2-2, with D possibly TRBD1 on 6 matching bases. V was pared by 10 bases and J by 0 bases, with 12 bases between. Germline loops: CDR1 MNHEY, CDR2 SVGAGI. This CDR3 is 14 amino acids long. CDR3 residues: CATWTVTNTGELFF. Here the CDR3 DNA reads TGTGCCACCTGGACAGTTACGAACACCGGGGAGCTGTTTTTT.

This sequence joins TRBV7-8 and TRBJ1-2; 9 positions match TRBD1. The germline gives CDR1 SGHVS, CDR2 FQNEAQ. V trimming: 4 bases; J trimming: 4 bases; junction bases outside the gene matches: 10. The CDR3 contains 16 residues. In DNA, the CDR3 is TGTGCCAGCAGCTCGAGTTGGACAGGGGACAGCTATGGCTACACCTTC. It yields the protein CASSSSWTGDSYGYTF. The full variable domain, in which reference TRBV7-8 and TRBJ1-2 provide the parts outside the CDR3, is GAGVSQSPRYKVAKRGQDVALRCDPISGHVSLFWYQQALGQGPEFLTYFQNEAQLDKSGLPSDRFFAERPEGSVSTLKIQRTQQEDSAVYLCASSSSWTGDSYGYTFGSGTRLTVV.

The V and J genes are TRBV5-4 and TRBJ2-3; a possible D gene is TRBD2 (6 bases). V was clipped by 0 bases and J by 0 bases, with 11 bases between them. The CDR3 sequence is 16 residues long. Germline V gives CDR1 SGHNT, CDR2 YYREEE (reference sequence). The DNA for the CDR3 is TGTGCCAGCAGCTTGGGCGTAGCGGCCAGCACAGATACGCAGTATTTT. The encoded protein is CASSLGVAASTDTQYF.

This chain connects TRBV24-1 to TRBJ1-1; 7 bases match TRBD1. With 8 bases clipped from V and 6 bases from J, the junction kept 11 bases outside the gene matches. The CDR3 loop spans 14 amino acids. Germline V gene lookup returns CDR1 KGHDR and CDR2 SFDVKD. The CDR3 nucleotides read TGTGCCACCACCCAGACAGGGCGAGGGGCTGAAGCTTTCTTT. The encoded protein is CATTQTGRGAEAFF.

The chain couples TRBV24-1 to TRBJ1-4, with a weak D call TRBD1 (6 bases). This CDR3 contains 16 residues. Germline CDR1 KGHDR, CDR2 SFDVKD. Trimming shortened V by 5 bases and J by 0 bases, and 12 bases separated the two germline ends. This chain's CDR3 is CATSAGQISTNEKLFF. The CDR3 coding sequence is TGTGCCACCAGTGCCGGACAGATTTCAACTAATGAAAAACTGTTTTTT.

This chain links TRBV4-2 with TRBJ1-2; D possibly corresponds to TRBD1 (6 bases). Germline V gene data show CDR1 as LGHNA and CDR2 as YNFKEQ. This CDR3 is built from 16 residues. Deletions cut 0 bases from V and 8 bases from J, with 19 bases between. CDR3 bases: TGTGCCAGCAGCCAAGATGGACAGTCTTTGGGGTACGGCTACACCTTC. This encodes CASSQDGQSLGYGYTF.

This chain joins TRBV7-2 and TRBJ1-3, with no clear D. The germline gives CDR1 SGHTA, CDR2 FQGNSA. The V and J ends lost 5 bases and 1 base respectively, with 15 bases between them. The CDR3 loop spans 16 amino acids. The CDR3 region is CASSPERALSGNTIYF. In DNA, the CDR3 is TGTGCCAGCAGCCCCGAGCGGGCCCTTTCTGGAAACACCATATATTTT.

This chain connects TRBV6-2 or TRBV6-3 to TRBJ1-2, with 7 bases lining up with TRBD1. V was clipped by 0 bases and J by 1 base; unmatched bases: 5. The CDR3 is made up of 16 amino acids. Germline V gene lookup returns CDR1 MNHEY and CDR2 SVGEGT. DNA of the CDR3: TGTGCCAGCAGTTACTCGTTCACAGGGGTTAACTATGGCTACACCTTC. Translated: CASSYSFTGVNYGYTF.

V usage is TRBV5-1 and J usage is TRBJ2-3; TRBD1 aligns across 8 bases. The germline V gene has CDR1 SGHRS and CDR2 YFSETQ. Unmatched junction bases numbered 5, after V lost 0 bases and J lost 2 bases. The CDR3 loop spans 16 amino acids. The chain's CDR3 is CASSLETQGATDTQYF. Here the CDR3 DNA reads TGCGCCAGCAGCTTGGAGACCCAGGGGGCCACAGATACGCAGTATTTT.